Listed below are T cell receptor beta chains from one sample, sequenced in a study of vaccination effects on CD4 cells after COVID-19. Measured with immunoSEQ multiplex PCR; TCRdb has only the in-frame clones, and not every one. The repertoire has 11,000 to 15,000 clones, 80% of them found once; the top ten carry under 20%. What these receptors recognize is not known. The sample here was CD4+ T cells from PBMCs cultured with SARS-CoV-2 spike peptides, taken after COVID-19 vaccination. The receptors come from a human donor who had a prior SARS-CoV-2 infection. CDR3s include the opening cysteine and the closing phenylalanine or tryptophan. D genes are given only for firm matches. Only part of the rows carry a size: once, few, many, or a class if the clone is expanded.

d_call clone_size cdr3_length j_call v_call cdr3_nt cdr3_aa
TRBD1 NA 13 TRBJ1-1 TRBV14 TGTGCCAGCAGCCAAAAAGACAGGGTTGAAGCTTTCTTT CASSQKDRVEAFF
NA NA 20 TRBJ1-6 TRBV5-1 TGCGCCAGCAGCTTGGACGCCAGACTCTCCTCCGACCGGTATAATTCACCCCTCCACTTT CASSLDARLSSDRYNSPLHF
NA once 12 TRBJ2-1 TRBV24-1 TGTGCCACCGAGGGCTCCTACAATGAGCAGTTCTTC CATEGSYNEQFF
NA NA 13 TRBJ2-2 TRBV7-2 TGTGCCAGCAGCTTATCTAGAGTCGGGGAGCTGTTTTTT CASSLSRVGELFF
NA few 15 TRBJ2-7 TRBV2 TGTGCCAGCAGTGATTTGGCAGGGGAGTCCCTCGAGCAGTACTTC CASSDLAGESLEQYF
NA NA 15 TRBJ1-3 TRBV18 TGTGCCAGCTCACCACTGGGTTCCCCTGGAAACACCATATATTTT CASSPLGSPGNTIYF
TRBD2 few 16 TRBJ2-1 TRBV7-9 TGTGCCAGCAGCTTAGCACTAGCGGGGACCTACAATGAGCAGTTCTTC CASSLALAGTYNEQFF
NA few 11 TRBJ1-2 TRBV30 TGTGCCTGGAGCTGGGGTGGCGGCTACACCTTC CAWSWGGGYTF
NA NA 15 TRBJ2-2 TRBV7-9 TGTGCCAGCAGCTTATGGGGGGGCCGCACCGGGGAGCTGTTTTTT CASSLWGGRTGELFF
NA NA 15 TRBJ1-6 TRBV18 TGTGCCAGCTCACCACCGGGACTGGAAGGATTGGCCCTCCACTTT CASSPPGLEGLALHF